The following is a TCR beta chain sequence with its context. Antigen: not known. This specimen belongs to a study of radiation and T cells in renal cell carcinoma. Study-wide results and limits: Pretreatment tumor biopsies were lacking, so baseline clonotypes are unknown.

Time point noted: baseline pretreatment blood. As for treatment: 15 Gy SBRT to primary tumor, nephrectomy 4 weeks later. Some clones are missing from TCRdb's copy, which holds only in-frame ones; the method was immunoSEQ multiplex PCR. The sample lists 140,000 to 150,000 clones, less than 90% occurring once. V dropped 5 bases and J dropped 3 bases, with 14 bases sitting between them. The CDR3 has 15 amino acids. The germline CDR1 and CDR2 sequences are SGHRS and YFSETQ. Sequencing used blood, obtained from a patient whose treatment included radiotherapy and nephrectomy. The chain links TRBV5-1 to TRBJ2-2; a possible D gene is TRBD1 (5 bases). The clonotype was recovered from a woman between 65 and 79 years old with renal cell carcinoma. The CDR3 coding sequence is TGCGCCAGCAGTCCCAGGGTAACAGACACCGGGGAGCTGTTTTTT. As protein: CASSPRVTDTGELFF.